This T cell receptor (beta chain) derives from a study of blood T cell repertoires in COVID-19. Background on the study: Sample material is recorded as cDNA or gDNA derived from T cells, B-cell-depleted T cells, or PBMCs.

Original analysis: Amplification of reference gene primers provided the estimated nucleated cell counts. Libraries were prepared by immunoSEQ multiplex PCR; TCRdb keeps only in-frame clonotypes and omits some of them. Clonal size and the V and J genes are those of that table, whereas D and trimming came from the DNA. The data show roughly 200,000 clones, about 84% seen once. This CDR3 has 14 amino acids. V shed 5 bases and J 0 bases; nucleotides not matched to a gene: 4. CDR1 and CDR2 (germline): SGHRS, YFSETQ. The clonotype originates from a woman of 80 years or more with acute or convalescent COVID-19. The V call is TRBV5-1, the J call TRBJ1-1, with 7 bases matching TRBD1. Sequencing was carried out using peripheral blood. The CDR3 DNA sequence: TGCGCCAGCAGATCTCAGGGGGTGAACACTGAAGCTTTCTTT. Its translation: CASRSQGVNTEAFF.